This T cell receptor beta chain was retrieved from a study of T-cell reconstitution after alpha-beta-depleted transplantation in children. General study points: Fresh T-cell production supplied most of the T-cell counts and diversity seen one year after transplant.

Only a few counts were recorded for this clonotype. Antigen: not known. Germline CDR1 reads LNHNV; CDR2 reads YYDKDF (reference sequence). V was pared by 5 bases and J by 8 bases, with 2 bases of the junction left unmatched. CDR3 length: 11 residues. Preparing the TCRbeta library involved the use of unique molecular identifiers. TCRdb independently ran MiXCR on the PCR reads; one entry per CDR3 protein. Seen here are approximately 130,000 distinct CDR3 sequences, more than 9.5% observed once, and the top ten hold more than 20%. The V call is TRBV15, the J call TRBJ1-1, with TRBD1 matching over 7 bases. Here the sequenced sample was PBMCs, mostly from graft donor cells, taken 180 days after TCRalphabeta/CD19-depleted stem cell transplant. This clonotype was sampled from a girl in the first two years of life who had a stem cell transplant for combined immunodeficiency, so the T cells may come from the graft donor. Here the CDR3 DNA reads TGTGCCACCAGCGGGGGACAGGAAGCTTTCTTT. This translates into CATSGGQEAFF.